This T cell receptor (beta chain) was identified during a study of T cell repertoires in cytomegalovirus infection. The CDR3 is made up of 13 amino acids. Trimming removed 3 bases at V and 2 bases at J, with 7 bases between. TCRdb analysed the reads with MiXCR anew, one entry per CDR3 protein. Of over 200,000 distinct CDR3 sequences in the sample, roughly 13% were seen once. This clonotype appeared many times. The chain is built from TRBV12-3 or TRBV12-4 and TRBJ1-2; maybe TRBD1 (6 bases). This clonotype was obtained from a human donor in good health (CMV status not recorded). Some clones in this sample may be carry-over from other donors' samples. Sequencing was done on a sample of PBMCs. The CDR3 loop is CASSFGQNYGYTF. The CDR3 DNA reads as TGTGCCAGCAGTTTTGGACAGAACTATGGCTACACCTTC.